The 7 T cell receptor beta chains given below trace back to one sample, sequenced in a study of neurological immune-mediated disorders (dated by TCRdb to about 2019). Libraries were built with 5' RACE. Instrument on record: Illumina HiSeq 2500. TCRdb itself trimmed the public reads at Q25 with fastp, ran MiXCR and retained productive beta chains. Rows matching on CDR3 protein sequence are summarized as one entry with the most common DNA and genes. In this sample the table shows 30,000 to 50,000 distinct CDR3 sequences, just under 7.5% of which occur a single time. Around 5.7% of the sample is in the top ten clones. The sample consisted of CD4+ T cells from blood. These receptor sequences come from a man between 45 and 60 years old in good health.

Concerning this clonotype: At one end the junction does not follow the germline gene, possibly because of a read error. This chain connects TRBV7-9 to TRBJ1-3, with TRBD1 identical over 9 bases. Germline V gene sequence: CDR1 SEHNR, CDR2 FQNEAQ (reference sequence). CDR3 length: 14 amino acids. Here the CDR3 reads CASSLIDRGKAINF. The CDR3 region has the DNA TGTGCCAGCAGCTTAATTGACAGGGGGAAGGCTATTAATTTT.

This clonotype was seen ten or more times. CDR3 coding DNA: TGTGCCAGCTCACCACCGCTAGCACCAGATACGCAGTATTTT. It translates to CASSPPLAPDTQYF. The chain has TRBV18 and TRBJ2-3, with D tentatively TRBD2 (5 bases). The V and J ends lost 0 bases and 4 bases respectively, with 8 bases between them. Germline V gives CDR1 KGHSH, CDR2 LQKENI. The CDR3 length is 14 residues.

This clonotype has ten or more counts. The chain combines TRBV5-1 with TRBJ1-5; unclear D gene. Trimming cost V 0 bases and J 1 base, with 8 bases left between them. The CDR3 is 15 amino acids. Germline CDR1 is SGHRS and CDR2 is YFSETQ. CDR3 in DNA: TGCGCCAGCAGCTTGGACCTAGGGAGCAATCAGCCCCAGCATTTT. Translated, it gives CASSLDLGSNQPQHF.

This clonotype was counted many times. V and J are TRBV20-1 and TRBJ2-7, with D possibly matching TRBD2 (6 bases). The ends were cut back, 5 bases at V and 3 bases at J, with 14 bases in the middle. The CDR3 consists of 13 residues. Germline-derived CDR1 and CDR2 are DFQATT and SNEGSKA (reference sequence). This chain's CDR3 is CSALRDGGYEQYF. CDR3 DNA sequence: TGCAGTGCTCTGCGGGACGGGGGCTACGAGCAGTACTTC.

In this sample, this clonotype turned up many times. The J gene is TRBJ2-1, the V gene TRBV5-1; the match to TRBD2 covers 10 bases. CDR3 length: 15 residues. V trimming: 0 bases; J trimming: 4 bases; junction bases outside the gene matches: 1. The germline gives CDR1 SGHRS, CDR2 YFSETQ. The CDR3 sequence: CASSLATSGYNEQFF. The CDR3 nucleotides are TGCGCCAGCAGCTTGGCGACTAGCGGGTACAATGAGCAGTTCTTC.

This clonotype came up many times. CDR3 protein: CASSLDRGDEQFF. CDR3 nucleotides: TGCGCCAGCAGCTTGGACAGGGGTGATGAGCAGTTCTTC. The rearrangement uses TRBV5-1 and TRBJ2-1; 7 bases map to TRBD1. CDR1 is SGHRS, CDR2 YFSETQ, per germline. The CDR3 is 13 amino acids. With V trimmed by 0 bases and J by 8 bases, 2 bases remained unmatched.

The DNA of the CDR3 is TGCAGTGCTAGCTCACCCCGGCTTTCCTACGAGCAGTACTTC. It yields the protein CSASSPRLSYEQYF. The chain has TRBV20-1 and TRBJ2-7; D is unresolved. Per the germline V gene, CDR1 is DFQATT and CDR2 is SNEGSKA (reference sequence). The CDR3 has 14 amino acids. Trimming removed 3 bases from V and 1 base from J, with 13 bases in between.